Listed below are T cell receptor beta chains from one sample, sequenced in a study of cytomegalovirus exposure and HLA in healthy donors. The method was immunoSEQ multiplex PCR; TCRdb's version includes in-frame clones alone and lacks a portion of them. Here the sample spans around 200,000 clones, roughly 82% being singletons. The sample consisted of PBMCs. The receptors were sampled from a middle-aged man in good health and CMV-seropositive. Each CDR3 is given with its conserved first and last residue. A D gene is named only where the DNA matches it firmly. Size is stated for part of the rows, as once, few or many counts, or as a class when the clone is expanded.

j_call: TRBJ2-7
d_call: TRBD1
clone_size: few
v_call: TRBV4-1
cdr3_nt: TGCGCCAGCAGACCGACCGGGACAGGTTCCTACGAGCAGTACTTC
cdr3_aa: CASRPTGTGSYEQYF

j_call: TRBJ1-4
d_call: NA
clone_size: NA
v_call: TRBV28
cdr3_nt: TGTGCCAGCAACCCGGCGGGTTCGGAAAAACTGTTTTTT
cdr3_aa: CASNPAGSEKLFF

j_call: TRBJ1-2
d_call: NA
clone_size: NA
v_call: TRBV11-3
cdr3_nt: TGTGCCAGCAGCTTAGACCCTGCCCTGGGCGGCTACACCTTC
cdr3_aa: CASSLDPALGGYTF

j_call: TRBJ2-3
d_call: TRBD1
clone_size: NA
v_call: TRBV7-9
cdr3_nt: TGTGCCAGCAGCCGGCTGGGACAGACCACAGATACGCAGTATTTT
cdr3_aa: CASSRLGQTTDTQYF

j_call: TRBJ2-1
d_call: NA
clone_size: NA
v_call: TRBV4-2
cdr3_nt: TGTGCCAGCAGCCAAGGAGAGCGCGAGCAGTTCTTC
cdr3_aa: CASSQGEREQFF

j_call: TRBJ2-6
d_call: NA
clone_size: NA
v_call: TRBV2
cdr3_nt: TGTGCCAGCAGTTTACAGGGTGGGGCCAACGTCCTGACTTTC
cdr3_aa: CASSLQGGANVLTF

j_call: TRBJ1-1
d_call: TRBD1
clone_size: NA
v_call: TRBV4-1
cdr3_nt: TGCGCCAGCAGCCAAGTGGGCTACGGGACAGGGGGCACTGAAGCTTTCTTT
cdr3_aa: CASSQVGYGTGGTEAFF

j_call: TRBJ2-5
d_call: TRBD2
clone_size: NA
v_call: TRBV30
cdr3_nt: TGTGCCTGGAGTGTTCTAGCGGGAGGAGAGACCCAGTACTTC
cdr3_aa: CAWSVLAGGETQYF

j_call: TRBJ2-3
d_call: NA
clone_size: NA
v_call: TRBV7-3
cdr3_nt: TGTGCCAGCAGCTTAACGTCGGTTAGCGGCACAGATACGCAGTATTTT
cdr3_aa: CASSLTSVSGTDTQYF

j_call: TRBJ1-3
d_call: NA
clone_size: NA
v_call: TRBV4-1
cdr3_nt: TGCGCCAGCGGTACCGCGGGTAATGGAAACACCATATATTTT
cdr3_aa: CASGTAGNGNTIYF

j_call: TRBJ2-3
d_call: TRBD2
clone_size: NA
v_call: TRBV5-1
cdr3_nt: TGCGCCAGCAGCTTGGCCCGACTAGCGGGAGCATCAGATACGCAGTATTTT
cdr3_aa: CASSLARLAGASDTQYF

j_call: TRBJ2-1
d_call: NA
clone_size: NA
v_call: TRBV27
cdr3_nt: TGTGCCAGCAGTTCCGGCACGCGCGGGGAATCTTCATGGCAGTTCTTC
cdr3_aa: CASSSGTRGESSWQFF

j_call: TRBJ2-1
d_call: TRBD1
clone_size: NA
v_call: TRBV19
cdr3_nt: TGTGCCAGTAGTTTGACAGGGTGGTATGAGCAGTTCTTC
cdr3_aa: CASSLTGWYEQFF

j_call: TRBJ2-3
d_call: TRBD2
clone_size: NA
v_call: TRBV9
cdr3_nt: TGTGCCAGCAGCGTAGGTGGGAGGGCCACAGATACGCAGTATTTT
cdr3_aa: CASSVGGRATDTQYF

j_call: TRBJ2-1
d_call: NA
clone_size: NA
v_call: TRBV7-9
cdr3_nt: TGTGCCAGCAGCTTAGTTGACGGTCAGGATGAGCAGTTCTTC
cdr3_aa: CASSLVDGQDEQFF

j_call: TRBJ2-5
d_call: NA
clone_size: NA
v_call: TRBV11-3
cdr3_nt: TGTGCCAGCAGCTTAGAATCTGTTTCCTATCAAGAGACCCAGTACTTC
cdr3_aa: CASSLESVSYQETQYF

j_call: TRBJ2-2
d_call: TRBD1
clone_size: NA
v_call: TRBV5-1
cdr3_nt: TGCGCCAGCGGCGGACAGGGGGCCAACACCGGGGAGCTGTTTTTT
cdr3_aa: CASGGQGANTGELFF

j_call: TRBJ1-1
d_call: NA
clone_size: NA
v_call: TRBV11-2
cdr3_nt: TGTGCCAGCAGCTTCGGCCAAATTCGGACAGTTGAAGCTTTCTTT
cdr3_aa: CASSFGQIRTVEAFF

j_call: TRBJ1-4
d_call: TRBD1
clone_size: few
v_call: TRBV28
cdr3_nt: TGTGCCAGCAGTACCCCCGGGACAGGCAATGAAAAACTGTTTTTT
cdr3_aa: CASSTPGTGNEKLFF

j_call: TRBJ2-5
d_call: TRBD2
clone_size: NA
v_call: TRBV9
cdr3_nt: TGTGCCAGCAGCCGAATGGTAGCGGGCTCTTTCCAAGAGACCCAGTACTTC
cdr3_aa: CASSRMVAGSFQETQYF

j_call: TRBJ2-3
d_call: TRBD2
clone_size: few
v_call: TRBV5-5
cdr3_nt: TGTGCCAGCAGCTTGCAGCGGGAGGTGTCAGATACGCAGTATTTT
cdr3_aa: CASSLQREVSDTQYF

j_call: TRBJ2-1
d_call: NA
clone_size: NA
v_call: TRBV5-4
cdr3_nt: TGTGCCAGCAGCTTAGGAGGGAATGAGCAGTTCTTC
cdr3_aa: CASSLGGNEQFF

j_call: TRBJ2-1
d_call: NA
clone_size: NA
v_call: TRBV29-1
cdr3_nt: TGCAGCGGACGAGCGGATGAGCAGTTCTTC
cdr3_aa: CSGRADEQFF

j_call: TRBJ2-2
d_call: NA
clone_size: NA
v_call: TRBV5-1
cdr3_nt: TGCGCCAGCAGCTGGGCCAGCTTATACACCGGGGAGCTGTTTTTT
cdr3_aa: CASSWASLYTGELFF

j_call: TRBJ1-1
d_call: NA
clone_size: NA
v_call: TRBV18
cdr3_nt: TGTGCCAGCTCATCAACGACAGGAGAGAACACTGAAGCTTTCTTT
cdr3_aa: CASSSTTGENTEAFF

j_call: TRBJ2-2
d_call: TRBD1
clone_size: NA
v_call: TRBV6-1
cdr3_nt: TGTGCCATAACAGGGGCCACCGGGGAGCTGTTTTTT
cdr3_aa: CAITGATGELFF

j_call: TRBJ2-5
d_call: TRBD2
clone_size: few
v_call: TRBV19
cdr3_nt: TGTGCCAGTAGTATAGGGTCGGCGACTAGCGGGAAAGAGACCCAGTACTTC
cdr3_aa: CASSIGSATSGKETQYF

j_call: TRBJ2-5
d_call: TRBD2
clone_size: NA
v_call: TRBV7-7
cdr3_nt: TGTGCTAGCTCCTTGGGACTAGCGGGAGGGAACCCCCGGGAGACCCAGTACTTC
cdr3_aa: CASSLGLAGGNPRETQYF

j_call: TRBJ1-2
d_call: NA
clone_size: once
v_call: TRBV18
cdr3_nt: TGTGCCAGCTCACCTACAAACGACTTGAGCTATGGCTACACCTTC
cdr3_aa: CASSPTNDLSYGYTF

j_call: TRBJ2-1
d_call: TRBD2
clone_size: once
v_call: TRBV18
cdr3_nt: TGTGCCAGCTCCAAGACTAGCGGGAGGATTAATGAGCAGTTCTTC
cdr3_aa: CASSKTSGRINEQFF

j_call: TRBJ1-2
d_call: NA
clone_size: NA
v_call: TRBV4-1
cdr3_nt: TGCGCCAGCAGCCAAGAAGTCGGGGGGCCCAACTATGGCTACACCTTC
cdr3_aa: CASSQEVGGPNYGYTF

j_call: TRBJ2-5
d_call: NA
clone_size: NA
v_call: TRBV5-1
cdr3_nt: TGCGCCAGCAGCTTGGGGCAGGGCCAAGAGACCCAGTACTTC
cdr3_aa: CASSLGQGQETQYF

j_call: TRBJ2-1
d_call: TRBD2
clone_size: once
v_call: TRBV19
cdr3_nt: TGTGCCAGTAGTACCCCCTTTAGCGGGAAGAGGGATGAGCAGTTCTTC
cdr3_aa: CASSTPFSGKRDEQFF

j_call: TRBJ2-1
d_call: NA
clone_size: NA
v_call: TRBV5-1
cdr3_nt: TGCGCCAGCAGCTTGGAAGGGGGTGCCTACAATGAGCAGTTCTTC
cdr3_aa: CASSLEGGAYNEQFF

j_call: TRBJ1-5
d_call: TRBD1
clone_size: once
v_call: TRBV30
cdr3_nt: TGTGCCTGGAGTCCCCGAACAGGGGTGGGCAATCAGCCCCAGCATTTT
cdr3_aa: CAWSPRTGVGNQPQHF

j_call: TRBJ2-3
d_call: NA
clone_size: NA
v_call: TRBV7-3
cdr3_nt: TGTGCCAGCAGCCCCTTCTCCACAGATACGCAGTATTTT
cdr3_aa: CASSPFSTDTQYF

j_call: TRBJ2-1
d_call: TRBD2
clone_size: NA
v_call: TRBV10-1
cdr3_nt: TGCGCCAGCAGTGAGCGGCGGGACTACTACAATGAGCAGTTCTTC
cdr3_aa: CASSERRDYYNEQFF

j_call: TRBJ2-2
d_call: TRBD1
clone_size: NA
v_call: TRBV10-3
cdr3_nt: TGTGCCATCAGGACAGGGGACCTAACCGGGGAGCTGTTTTTT
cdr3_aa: CAIRTGDLTGELFF

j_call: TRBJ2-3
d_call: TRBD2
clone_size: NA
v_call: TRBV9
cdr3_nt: TGTGCCAGCAGTCCAGGTCCTAGCGGGTTCTACAGCACAGATACGCAGTATTTT
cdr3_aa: CASSPGPSGFYSTDTQYF

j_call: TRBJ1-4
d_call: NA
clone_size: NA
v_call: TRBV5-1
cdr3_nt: TGCGCCAGCGCCCGACAAGCAACTAATGAAAAACTGTTTTTT
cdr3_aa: CASARQATNEKLFF

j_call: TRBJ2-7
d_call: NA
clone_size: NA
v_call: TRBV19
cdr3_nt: TGTGCCAGTGGACGAGGGACAAGATCCTACGAGCAGTACTTC
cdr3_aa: CASGRGTRSYEQYF

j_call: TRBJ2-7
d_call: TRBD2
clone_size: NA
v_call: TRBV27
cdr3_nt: TGTGCCAGCAGTTTAGCGGGAGGAGGGGCCTACGAGCAGTACTTC
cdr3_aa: CASSLAGGGAYEQYF

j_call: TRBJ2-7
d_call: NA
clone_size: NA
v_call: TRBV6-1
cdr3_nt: TGTGCCAGCAGTCGACGGACAGCAACCTACGAGCAGTACTTC
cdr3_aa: CASSRRTATYEQYF

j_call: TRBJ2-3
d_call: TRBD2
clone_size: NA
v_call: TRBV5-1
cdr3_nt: TGCGCCAGCAGCTTGGTAGCCGGGAGGGCCGGAGATACGCAGTATTTT
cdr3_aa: CASSLVAGRAGDTQYF

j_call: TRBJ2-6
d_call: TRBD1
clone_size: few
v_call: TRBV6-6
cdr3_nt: TGTGCCAGCACCTTACAGGGGGCGGTAGGGGCCAACGTCCTGACTTTC
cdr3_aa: CASTLQGAVGANVLTF

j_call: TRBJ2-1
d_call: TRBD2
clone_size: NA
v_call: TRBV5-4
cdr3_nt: TGTGCCAGCAGCTTGGCCGGCGGGAGAACCTACAATGAGCAGTTCTTC
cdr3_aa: CASSLAGGRTYNEQFF

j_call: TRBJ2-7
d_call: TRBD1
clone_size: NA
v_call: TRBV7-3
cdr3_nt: TGTGCCAGCAGCCCGACCGGGACAGATATCCACGAGCAGTACTTC
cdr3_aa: CASSPTGTDIHEQYF

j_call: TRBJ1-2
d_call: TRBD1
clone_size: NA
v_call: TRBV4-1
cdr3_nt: TGCGCCAGCAGCCAGTTGGACAGGGCGGACTATGGCTACACCTTC
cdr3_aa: CASSQLDRADYGYTF

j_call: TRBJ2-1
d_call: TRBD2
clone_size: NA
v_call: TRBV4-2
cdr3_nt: TGTGCCAGCAGCCCTGTGCGTTCTAGCGGGAGTCCGAGCTCCTACAATGAGCAGTTCTTC
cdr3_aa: CASSPVRSSGSPSSYNEQFF

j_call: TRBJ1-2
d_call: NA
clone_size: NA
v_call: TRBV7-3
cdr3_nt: TGTGCCAGCAGCTTAGGCCAGGGAGGGGATGGCTACACCTTC
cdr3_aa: CASSLGQGGDGYTF

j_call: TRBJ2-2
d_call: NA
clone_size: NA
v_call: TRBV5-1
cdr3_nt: TGCGCCAGCAGCTTGGAAGGCGGCGGGGAGCTGTTTTTT
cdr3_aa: CASSLEGGGELFF

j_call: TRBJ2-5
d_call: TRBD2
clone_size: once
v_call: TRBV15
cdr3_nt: TGTGCCACCAGCAGACCTGGACTAGCGGAAGAGACCCAGTACTTC
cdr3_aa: CATSRPGLAEETQYF

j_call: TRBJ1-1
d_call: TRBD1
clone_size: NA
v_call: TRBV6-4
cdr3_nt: TGTGCCAGCAGTTCAGGGGGTAGGACTGAAGCTTTCTTT
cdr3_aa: CASSSGGRTEAFF

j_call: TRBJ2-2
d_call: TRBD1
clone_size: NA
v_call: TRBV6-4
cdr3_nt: TGTGCCAGCCGAGCTGGACAGGGGGAGGTTGCCGGGGAGCTGTTTTTT
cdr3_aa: CASRAGQGEVAGELFF

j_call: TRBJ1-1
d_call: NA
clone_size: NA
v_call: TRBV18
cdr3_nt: TGTGCCAGCTCACCGGGAGTCCTTGGGGCTTTCTTT
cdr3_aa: CASSPGVLGAFF

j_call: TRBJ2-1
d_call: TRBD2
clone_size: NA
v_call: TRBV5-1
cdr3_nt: TGCGCCAGCAGCCCCCTCGGTAGTCCTAGCGGGAGCGGCTCCTACAATGAGCAGTTCTTC
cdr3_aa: CASSPLGSPSGSGSYNEQFF

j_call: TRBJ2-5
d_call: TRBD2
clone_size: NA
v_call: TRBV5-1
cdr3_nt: TGCGCCAGCAGTCTGGGGGCTAGCGGGAAAGAGACCCAGTACTTC
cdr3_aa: CASSLGASGKETQYF

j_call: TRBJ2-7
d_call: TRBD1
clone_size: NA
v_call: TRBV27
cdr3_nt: TGTGCCAGCACCACGACAGGGAACTACGAGCAGTACTTC
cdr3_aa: CASTTTGNYEQYF